Shown below are 2 T cell receptor beta chains from a single sample sequenced in a study of blood T cell repertoires in COVID-19. The method was immunoSEQ multiplex PCR; TCRdb's version includes in-frame clones alone and lacks a portion of them. The sample contains approximately 460,000 clones, 85% to 90% of which appear only once. Material for sequencing was peripheral blood. The receptors originated from a man aged 18 to 30 with COVID-19, enrolled during active disease.

This chain uses TRBV10-3 with TRBJ2-3, with 7 bases lining up with TRBD1. The germline V gene has CDR1 ENHRY and CDR2 SYGVKD. Trimming took 9 bases from V and 1 from J; bases not matched to a gene: 19. The CDR3 loop spans 18 amino acids. The DNA of the CDR3 is TGTGCCATTCTGGCTAGGGACAGCCCGAGCCCCCGCACAGATACGCAGTATTTT. It specifies CAILARDSPSPRTDTQYF.

The chain links TRBV3-1 (or the pseudogene TRBV3-2) to TRBJ2-2, with 9 bases identical to TRBD1. This CDR3 is 16 amino acids long. After removal of 5 bases from V and 7 bases from J, the junction contained 11 bases not matched to a gene. Germline V CDR1 and CDR2: LGHDT, YNNKEL (reference sequence). The CDR3 sequence is CASSSRDRAKGGELFF. The DNA of the CDR3 is TGTGCCAGCAGCAGCCGGGACAGGGCTAAGGGCGGGGAGCTGTTTTTT.